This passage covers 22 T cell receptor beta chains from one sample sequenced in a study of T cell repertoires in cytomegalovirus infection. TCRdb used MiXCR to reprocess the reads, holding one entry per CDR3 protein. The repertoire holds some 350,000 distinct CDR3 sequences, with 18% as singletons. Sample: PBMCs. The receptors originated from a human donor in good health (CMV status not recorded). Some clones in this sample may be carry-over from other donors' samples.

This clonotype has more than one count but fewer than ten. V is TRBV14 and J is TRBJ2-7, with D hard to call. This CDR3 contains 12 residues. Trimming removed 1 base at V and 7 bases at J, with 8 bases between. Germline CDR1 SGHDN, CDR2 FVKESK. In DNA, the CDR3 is TGTGCCAGCAGCCAAGGGCCGGTTGAGCAGTACTTC. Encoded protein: CASSQGPVEQYF.

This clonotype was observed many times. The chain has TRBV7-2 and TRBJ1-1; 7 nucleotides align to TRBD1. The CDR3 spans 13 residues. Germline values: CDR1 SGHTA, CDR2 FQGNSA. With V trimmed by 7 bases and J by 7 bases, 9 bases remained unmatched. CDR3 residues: CASTLGSGGEAFF. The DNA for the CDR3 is TGTGCCAGCACCCTAGGGTCAGGGGGTGAAGCTTTCTTT.

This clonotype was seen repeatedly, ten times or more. In nucleotides, the CDR3 is TGTGCCAGCAGCCCATACTCTGGAAACACCATATATTTT. This translates into CASSPYSGNTIYF. The rearrangement uses TRBV7-6 and TRBJ1-3; D remains ambiguous. Germline CDR1 reads SGHVS; CDR2 reads FNYEAQ. The CDR3 extends over 13 amino acids. Trimming stripped 5 bases from V and 0 bases from J, with 5 bases between.

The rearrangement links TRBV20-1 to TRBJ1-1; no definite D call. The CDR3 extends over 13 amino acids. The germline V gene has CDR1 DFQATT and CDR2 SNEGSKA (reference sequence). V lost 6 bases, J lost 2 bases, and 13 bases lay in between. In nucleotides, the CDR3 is TGCAGTGCAACTACCGCGTCAAACACTGAAGCTTTCTTT. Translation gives CSATTASNTEAFF.

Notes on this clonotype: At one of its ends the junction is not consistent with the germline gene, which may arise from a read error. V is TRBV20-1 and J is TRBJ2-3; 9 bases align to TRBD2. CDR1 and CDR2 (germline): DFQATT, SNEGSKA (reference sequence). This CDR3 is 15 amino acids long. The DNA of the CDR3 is TGCAGTGTTAGAGGTCCTAGCGGGAAGTCAGATACGCAGTATTTT. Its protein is CSVRGPSGKSDTQYF.

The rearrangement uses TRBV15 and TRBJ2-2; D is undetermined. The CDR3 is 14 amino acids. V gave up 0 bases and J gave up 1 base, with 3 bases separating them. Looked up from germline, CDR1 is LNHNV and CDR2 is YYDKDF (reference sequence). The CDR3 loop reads CATSRDKNTGELFF. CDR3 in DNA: TGTGCCACCAGCAGAGATAAGAACACCGGGGAGCTGTTTTTT.

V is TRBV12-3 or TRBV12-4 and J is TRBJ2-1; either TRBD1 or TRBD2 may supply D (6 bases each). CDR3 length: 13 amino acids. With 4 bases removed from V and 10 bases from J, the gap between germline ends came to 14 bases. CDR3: CASSWGARSEQFF. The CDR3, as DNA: TGTGCCAGCAGTTGGGGGGCCAGATCCGAGCAGTTCTTC.

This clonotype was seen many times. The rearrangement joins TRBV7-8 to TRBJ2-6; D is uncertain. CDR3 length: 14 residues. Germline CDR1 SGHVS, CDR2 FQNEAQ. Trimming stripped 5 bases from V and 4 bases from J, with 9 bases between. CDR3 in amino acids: CASSPQLGANVLTF. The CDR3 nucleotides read TGTGCCAGCAGCCCTCAGCTAGGGGCCAACGTCCTGACTTTC.

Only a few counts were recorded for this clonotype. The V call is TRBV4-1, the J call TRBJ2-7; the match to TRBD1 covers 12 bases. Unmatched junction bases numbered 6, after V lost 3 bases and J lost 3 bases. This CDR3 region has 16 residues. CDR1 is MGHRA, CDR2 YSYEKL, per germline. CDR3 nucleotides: TGCGCCAGCAGCCAGACGGGACAGGGGGCTTACTACGAGCAGTACTTC. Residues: CASSQTGQGAYYEQYF.

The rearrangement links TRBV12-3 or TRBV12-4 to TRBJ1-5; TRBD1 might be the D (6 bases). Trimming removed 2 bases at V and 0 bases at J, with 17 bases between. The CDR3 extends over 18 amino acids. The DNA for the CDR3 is TGTGCCAGCAGTTTATTTTTTGGGGGCACCCGTAGCAATCAGCCCCAGCATTTT. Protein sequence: CASSLFFGGTRSNQPQHF.

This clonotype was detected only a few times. CDR3 sequence reads: CASRGQVGYTF. The DNA for the CDR3 is TGTGCCAGCAGGGGACAGGTTGGCTACACCTTC. The chain combines TRBV28 with TRBJ1-2; TRBD1 aligns across 8 bases. The CDR3 spans 11 residues. J lost 7 bases, V lost 6 bases, and 1 base had no gene match. CDR1 is MDHEN, CDR2 SYDVKM, per germline.

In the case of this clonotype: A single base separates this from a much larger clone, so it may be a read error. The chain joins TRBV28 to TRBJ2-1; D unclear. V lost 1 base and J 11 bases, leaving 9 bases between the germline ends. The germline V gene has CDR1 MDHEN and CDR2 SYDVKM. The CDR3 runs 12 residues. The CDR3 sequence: CASSLLSRKQFF. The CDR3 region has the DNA TGTGCCAGCAGTTTATTAAGTCGCAAGCAGTTCTTC. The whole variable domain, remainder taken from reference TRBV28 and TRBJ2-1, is DVKVTQSSRYLVKRTGEKVFLECVQDMDHENMFWYRQDPGLGLRLIYFSYDVKMKEKGDIPEGYSVSREKKERFSLILESASTNQTSMYLCASSLLSRKQFFGPGTRLTVL.

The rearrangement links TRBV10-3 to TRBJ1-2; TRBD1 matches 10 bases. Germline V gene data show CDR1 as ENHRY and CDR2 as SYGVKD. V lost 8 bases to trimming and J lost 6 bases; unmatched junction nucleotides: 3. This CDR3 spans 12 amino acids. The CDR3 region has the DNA TGTGCCATCTTCGGACAGGGGGATGGCTACACCTTC. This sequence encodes CAIFGQGDGYTF.

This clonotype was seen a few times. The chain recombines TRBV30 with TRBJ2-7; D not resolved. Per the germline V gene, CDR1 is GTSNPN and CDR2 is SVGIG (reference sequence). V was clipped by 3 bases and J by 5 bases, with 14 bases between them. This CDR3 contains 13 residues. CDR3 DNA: TGTGCCTGGAGACGCGACCAGTTTCACGAGCAGTACTTC. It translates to CAWRRDQFHEQYF.

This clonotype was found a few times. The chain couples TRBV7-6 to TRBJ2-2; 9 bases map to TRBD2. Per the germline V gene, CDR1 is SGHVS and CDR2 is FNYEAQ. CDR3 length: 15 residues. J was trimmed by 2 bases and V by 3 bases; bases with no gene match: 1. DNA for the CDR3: TGTGCCAGCAGCTTCCTAGCGGGAAACACCGGGGAGCTGTTTTTT. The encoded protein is CASSFLAGNTGELFF.

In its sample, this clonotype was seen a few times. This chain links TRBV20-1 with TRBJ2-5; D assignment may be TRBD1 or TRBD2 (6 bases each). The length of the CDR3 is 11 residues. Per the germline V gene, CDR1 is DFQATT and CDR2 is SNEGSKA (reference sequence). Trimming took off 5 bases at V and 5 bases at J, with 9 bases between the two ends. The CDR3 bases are TGCAGTGCTCGGAGGGGGGAGACCCAGTACTTC. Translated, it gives CSARRGETQYF.

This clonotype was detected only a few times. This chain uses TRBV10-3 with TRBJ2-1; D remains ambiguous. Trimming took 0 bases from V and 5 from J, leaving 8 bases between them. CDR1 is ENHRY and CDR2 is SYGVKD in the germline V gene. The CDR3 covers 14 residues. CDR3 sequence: CAISESAGHNEQFF. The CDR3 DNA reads TGTGCCATCAGTGAGTCGGCCGGCCACAATGAGCAGTTCTTC.

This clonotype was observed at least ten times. The CDR3 is CASSLQGQNYEQYF. In DNA, the CDR3 is TGTGCCAGCAGCTTACAGGGACAGAACTACGAGCAGTACTTC. The V gene is TRBV7-2, the J gene TRBJ2-7, with 7 bases lining up with TRBD1. Trimming cost V 2 bases and J 3 bases; bases outside gene matches: 4. From germline, CDR1 is SGHTA and CDR2 FQGNSA. The CDR3 has 14 residues. Together with reference TRBV7-2 and TRBJ2-7, the CDR3 gives the full variable domain: GAGVSQSPSNKVTEKGKDVELRCDPISGHTALYWYRQSLGQGLEFLIYFQGNSAPDKSGLPSDRFSAERTGGSVSTLTIQRTQQEDSAVYLCASSLQGQNYEQYFGPGTRLTVT.

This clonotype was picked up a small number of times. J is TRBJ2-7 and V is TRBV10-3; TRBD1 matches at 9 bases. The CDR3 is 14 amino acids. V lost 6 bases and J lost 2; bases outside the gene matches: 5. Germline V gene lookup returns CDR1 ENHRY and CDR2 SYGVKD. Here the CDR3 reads CAISGTGSTYEQYF. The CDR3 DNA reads TGTGCCATCAGCGGGACAGGGTCCACCTACGAGCAGTACTTC.

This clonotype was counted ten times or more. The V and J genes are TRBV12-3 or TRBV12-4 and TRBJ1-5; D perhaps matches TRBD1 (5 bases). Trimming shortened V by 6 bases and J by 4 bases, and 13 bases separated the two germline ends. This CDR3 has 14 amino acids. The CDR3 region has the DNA TGTGCCAGCAGAACCGGGACCCGAAATCAGCCCCAGCATTTT. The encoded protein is CASRTGTRNQPQHF.

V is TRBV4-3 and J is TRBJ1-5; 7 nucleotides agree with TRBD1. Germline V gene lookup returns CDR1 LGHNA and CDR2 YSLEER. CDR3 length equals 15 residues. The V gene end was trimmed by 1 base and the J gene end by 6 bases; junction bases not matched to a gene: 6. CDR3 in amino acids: CASSQVLGGLQPQHF. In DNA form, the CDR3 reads TGCGCCAGCAGCCAAGTGTTAGGGGGCCTTCAGCCCCAGCATTTT.

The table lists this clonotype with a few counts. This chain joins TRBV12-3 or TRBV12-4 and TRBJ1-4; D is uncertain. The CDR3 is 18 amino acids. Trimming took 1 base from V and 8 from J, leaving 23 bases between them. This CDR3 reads CASSLDFPPDLWEEKLFF. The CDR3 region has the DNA TGTGCCAGCAGTTTAGACTTCCCCCCGGACTTATGGGAAGAAAAACTGTTTTTT.